This T cell receptor beta chain was obtained from a study of blood T cell repertoires in COVID-19. Study in general: Samples representing acute and convalescent COVID-19 were sourced from the United States, Italy and Spain. The analysed material was cDNA or gDNA that came from T cells, B-cell-depleted T cells, or PBMCs.

In the source study's methods: Estimates of nucleated cell counts were drawn from the amplification of reference gene primers. Repertoires were generated with immunoSEQ multiplex PCR, while TCRdb's copy carries only in-frame clones and drops some. V and J calls and clone size are copied from that table; D and trimming were computed from the DNA. The table includes about 380,000 clones, roughly 89% detected once. Trimming left V 3 bases short and J 3 bases short, with 12 bases between. CDR1 is MNHNS and CDR2 is SASEGT in the germline V gene. This CDR3 region has 14 residues. The sequence was collected from a man between 18 and 35 years old with active or convalescent COVID-19. The J gene is TRBJ2-7, the V gene TRBV6-1; D is perhaps TRBD1 (6 bases). The sample taken for sequencing was peripheral blood. The CDR3 region has the DNA TGTGCCAGCAGTGAGATCGGGACAAACTACGAGCAGTACTTC. The encoded protein is CASSEIGTNYEQYF.